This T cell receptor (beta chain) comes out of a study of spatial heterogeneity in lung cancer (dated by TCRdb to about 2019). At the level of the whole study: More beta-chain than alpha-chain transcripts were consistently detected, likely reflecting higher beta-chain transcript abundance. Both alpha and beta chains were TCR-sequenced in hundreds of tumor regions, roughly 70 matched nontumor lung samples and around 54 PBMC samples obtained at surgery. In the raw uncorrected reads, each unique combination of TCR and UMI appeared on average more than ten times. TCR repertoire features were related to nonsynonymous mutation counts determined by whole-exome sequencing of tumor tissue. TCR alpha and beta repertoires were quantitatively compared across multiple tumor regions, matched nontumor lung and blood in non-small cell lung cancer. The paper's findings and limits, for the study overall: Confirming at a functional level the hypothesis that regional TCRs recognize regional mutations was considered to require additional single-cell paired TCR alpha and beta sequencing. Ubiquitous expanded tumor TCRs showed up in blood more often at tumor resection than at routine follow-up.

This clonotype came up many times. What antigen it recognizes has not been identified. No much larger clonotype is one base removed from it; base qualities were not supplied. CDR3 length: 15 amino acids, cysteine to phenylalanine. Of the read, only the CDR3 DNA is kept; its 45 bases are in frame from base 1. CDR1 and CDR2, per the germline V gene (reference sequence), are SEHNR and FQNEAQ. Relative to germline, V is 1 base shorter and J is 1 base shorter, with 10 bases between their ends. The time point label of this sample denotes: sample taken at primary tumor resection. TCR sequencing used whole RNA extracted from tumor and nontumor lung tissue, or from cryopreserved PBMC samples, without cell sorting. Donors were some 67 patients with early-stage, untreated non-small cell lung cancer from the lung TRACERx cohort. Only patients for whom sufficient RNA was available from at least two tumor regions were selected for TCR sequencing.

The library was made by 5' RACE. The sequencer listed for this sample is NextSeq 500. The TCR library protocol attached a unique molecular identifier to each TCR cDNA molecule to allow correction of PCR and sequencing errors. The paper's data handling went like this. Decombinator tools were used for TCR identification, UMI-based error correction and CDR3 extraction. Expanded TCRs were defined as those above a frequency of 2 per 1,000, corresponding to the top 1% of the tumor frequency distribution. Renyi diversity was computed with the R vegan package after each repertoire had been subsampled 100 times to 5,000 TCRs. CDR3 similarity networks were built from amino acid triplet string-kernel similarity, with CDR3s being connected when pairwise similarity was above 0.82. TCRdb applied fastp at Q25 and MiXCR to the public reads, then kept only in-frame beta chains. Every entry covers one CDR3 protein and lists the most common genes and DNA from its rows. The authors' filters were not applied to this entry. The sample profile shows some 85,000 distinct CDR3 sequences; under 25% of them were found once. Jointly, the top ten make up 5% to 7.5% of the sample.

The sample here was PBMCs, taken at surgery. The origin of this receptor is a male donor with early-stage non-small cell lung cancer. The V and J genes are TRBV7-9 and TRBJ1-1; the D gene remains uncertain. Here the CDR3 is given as CASSLGLPGNTEAFF. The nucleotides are TGTGCCAGCAGCTTAGGTTTGCCAGGGAACACTGAAGCTTTCTTT.